This is a list of T cell receptor beta chains from one sample in a study of blood T cell repertoires in COVID-19. Here immunoSEQ multiplex PCR was the method, and the copy in TCRdb shows in-frame clones only, minus some. Among roughly 250,000 clones, around nine tenths were seen once, and the ten largest hold 8.5% to 10%. The material sequenced was peripheral blood. These TCRs come from a man aged 40-49 years who had recovered from COVID-19. Each CDR3 is given with its conserved first and last residue. A D gene is named only where the DNA matches it firmly. For some rows the clone size is stated as once, few or many, or as a class when expanded; others skip it.

clone_size cdr3_length j_call v_call d_call cdr3_aa cdr3_nt
- 14 TRBJ2-7 TRBV6-5 - CASSYSRLVGEQYF TGTGCCAGCAGTTACTCGAGGCTAGTCGGCGAGCAGTACTTC
- 15 TRBJ2-7 TRBV4-2 - CASSQGRAGSYEQYF TGTGCCAGCAGCCAGGGAAGGGCGGGAAGTTACGAGCAGTACTTC
few 14 TRBJ2-7 TRBV9 - CASSARGAGFEQYF TGTGCCAGCAGCGCCCGGGGGGCAGGGTTCGAGCAGTACTTC
- 15 TRBJ2-1 TRBV15 - CATSSRTGTYNEQFF TGTGCCACCAGCTCCCGGACGGGAACCTACAATGAGCAGTTCTTC
- 14 TRBJ2-7 TRBV9 - CASSVGVETYEQYF TGTGCCAGCAGCGTAGGTGTAGAAACCTACGAGCAGTACTTC
- 15 TRBJ2-7 TRBV7-6 TRBD2 CASSSLAGGSYEQYF TGTGCCAGCAGCTCCCTAGCGGGGGGGTCCTACGAGCAGTACTTC
once 14 TRBJ1-4 TRBV5-6 - CASSLDGVGEKLFF TGTGCCAGCAGCTTGGACGGGGTCGGAGAAAAACTGTTTTTT
- 15 TRBJ2-1 TRBV27 - CASSLSTRRYNEQFF TGTGCCAGCAGTTTATCGACTAGACGCTACAATGAGCAGTTCTTC
few 15 TRBJ2-7 TRBV19 - CASSIGVRDSYEQYF TGTGCCAGTAGTATAGGAGTCAGGGACTCCTACGAGCAGTACTTC
- 13 TRBJ1-2 TRBV15 - CATSRAKLYGYTF TGTGCCACCAGCAGAGCGAAGCTCTATGGCTACACCTTC
- 16 TRBJ2-5 TRBV7-8 - CASSLPLQGQQETQYF TGTGCCAGCAGCTTGCCATTACAGGGCCAGCAAGAGACCCAGTACTTC
- 14 TRBJ2-7 TRBV5-1 TRBD2 CASSGSGRYYEQYF TGCGCCAGCAGCGGAAGCGGGAGGTACTACGAGCAGTACTTC
- 16 TRBJ2-7 TRBV6-2/TRBV6-3 - CASSYSARLPLYEQYF TGTGCCAGCAGTTACTCGGCCAGGCTACCACTCTACGAGCAGTACTTC
- 16 TRBJ2-7 TRBV6-5 TRBD1 CASSYSRTGGILEQYF TGTGCCAGCAGTTACTCTCGGACAGGGGGTATCCTGGAGCAGTACTTC
- 16 TRBJ1-6 TRBV21-1 - CASRKEYGGSNSPLHF TGTGCCAGCAGAAAGGAATACGGGGGAAGTAATTCACCCCTCCACTTT
once 15 TRBJ2-3 TRBV6-5 TRBD1 CASRGTVPGTDTQYF TGTGCCAGCAGGGGGACAGTTCCTGGCACAGATACGCAGTATTTT
- 15 TRBJ2-7 TRBV5-5 - CASSPTGLPSGEQYF TGTGCCAGCAGCCCTACCGGTCTCCCCTCGGGGGAGCAGTACTTC
- 19 TRBJ1-2 TRBV18 TRBD1 CASSPLPSGTGGPLYGYTF TGTGCCAGCTCACCTCTTCCTTCCGGGACAGGGGGGCCCCTCTATGGCTACACCTTC
once 15 TRBJ2-1 TRBV7-9 - CASSLQGGRDNEQFF TGTGCCAGCAGCCTGCAAGGGGGACGGGACAATGAGCAGTTCTTC
- 11 TRBJ1-4 TRBV20-1 - CSAIQEEKLFF TGCAGTGCTATTCAGGAAGAAAAACTGTTTTTT
- 13 TRBJ2-7 TRBV10-3 TRBD1 CAITSGGRDEQYF TGTGCCATCACCTCAGGGGGCAGAGACGAGCAGTACTTC
- 15 TRBJ2-7 TRBV29-1 TRBD2 CSVERTSGRMYEQYF TGCAGCGTTGAAAGGACTAGCGGGAGGATGTACGAGCAGTACTTC
- 15 TRBJ2-1 TRBV5-1 TRBD2 CASSLAGLAGVEQFF TGCGCCAGCAGCTTGGCCGGACTAGCGGGAGTTGAGCAGTTCTTC
- 15 TRBJ1-3 TRBV6-6 - CASSETALSGNTIYF TGTGCCAGCAGCGAGACAGCGCTCTCTGGAAACACCATATATTTT
- 15 TRBJ2-5 TRBV7-2 - CASSLSSGSQETQYF TGTGCCAGCAGCTTATCCAGCGGGTCTCAAGAGACCCAGTACTTC
- 17 TRBJ2-1 TRBV9 TRBD2 CASSGPLAGGRYNEQFF TGTGCCAGCAGCGGCCCCCTAGCGGGAGGTCGCTACAATGAGCAGTTCTTC
- 15 TRBJ2-1 TRBV7-2 - CASSQGSGGFGEQFF TGTGCCAGCAGCCAGGGGTCAGGGGGGTTCGGAGAGCAGTTCTTC